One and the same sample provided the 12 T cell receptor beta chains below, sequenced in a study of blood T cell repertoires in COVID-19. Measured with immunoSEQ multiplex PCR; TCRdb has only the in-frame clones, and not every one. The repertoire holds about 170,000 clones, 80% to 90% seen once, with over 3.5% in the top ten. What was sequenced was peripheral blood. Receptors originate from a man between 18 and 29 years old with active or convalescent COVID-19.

CDR3 in DNA: TGTGCCAGCAGTTACCTCCTTGTGCGGGGAAGGAGGGAAGAGACCCAGTACTTC. Protein: CASSYLLVRGRREETQYF. The V call is TRBV6-2 or TRBV6-3, the J call TRBJ2-5, with D perhaps TRBD2 (6 bases). V was shortened by 2 bases and J by 3 bases, with 22 bases between the two germline ends. The germline CDR1 and CDR2 sequences are MNHEY and SVGEGT. This CDR3 is 18 amino acids long.

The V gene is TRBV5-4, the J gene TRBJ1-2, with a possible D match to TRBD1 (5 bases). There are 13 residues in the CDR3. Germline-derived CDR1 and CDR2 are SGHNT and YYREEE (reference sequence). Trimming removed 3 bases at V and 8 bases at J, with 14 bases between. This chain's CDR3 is CASSWEGFEGYTF. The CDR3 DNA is TGTGCCAGCAGCTGGGAGGGGTTTGAGGGCTACACCTTC.

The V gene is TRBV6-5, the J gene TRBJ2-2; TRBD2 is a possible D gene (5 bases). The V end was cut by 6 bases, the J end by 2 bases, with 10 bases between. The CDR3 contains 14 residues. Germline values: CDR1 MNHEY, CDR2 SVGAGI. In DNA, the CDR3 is TGTGCCAGCAGGAAGCGGCTCAACACCGGGGAGCTGTTTTTT. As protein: CASRKRLNTGELFF.

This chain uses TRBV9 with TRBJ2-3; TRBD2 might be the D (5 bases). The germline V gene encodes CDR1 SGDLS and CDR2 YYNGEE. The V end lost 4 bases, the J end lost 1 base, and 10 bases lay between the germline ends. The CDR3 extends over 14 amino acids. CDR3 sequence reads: CASSKPGGTDTQYF. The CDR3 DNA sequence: TGTGCCAGCAGCAAGCCCGGGGGCACAGATACGCAGTATTTT.

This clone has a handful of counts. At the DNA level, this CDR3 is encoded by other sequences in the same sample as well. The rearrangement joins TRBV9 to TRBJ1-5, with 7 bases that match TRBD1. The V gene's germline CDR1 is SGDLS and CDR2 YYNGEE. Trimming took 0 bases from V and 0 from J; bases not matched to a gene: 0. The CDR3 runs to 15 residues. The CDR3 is CASSVGQGSNQPQHF. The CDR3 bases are TGTGCCAGCAGCGTAGGACAGGGTAGCAATCAGCCCCAGCATTTT.

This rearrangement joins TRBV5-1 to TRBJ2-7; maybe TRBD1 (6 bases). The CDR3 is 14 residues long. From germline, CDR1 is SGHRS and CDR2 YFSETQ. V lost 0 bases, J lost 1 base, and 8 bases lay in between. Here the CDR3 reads CASSLEGTSYEQYF. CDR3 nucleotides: TGCGCCAGCAGCTTGGAGGGGACATCCTACGAGCAGTACTTC. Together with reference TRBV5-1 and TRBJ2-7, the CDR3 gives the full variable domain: KAGVTQTPRYLIKTRGQQVTLSCSPISGHRSVSWYQQTPGQGLQFLFEYFSETQRNKGNFPGRFSGRQFSNSRSEMNVSTLELGDSALYLCASSLEGTSYEQYFGPGTRLTVT.

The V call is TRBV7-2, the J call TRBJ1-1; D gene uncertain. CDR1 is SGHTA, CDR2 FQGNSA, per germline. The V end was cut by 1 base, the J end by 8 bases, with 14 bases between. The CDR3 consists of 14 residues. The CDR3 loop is CASSLEVLRKEAFF. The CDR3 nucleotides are TGTGCCAGCAGCTTAGAGGTTCTCAGGAAGGAAGCTTTCTTT.

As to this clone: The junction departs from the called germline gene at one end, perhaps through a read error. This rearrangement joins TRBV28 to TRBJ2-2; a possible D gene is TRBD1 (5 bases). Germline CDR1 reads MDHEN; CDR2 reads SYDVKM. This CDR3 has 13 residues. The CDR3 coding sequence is TGCCTCGCAGGGAAGTCGAACACCGGGGAGCTGTTTTTT. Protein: CLAGKSNTGELFF.

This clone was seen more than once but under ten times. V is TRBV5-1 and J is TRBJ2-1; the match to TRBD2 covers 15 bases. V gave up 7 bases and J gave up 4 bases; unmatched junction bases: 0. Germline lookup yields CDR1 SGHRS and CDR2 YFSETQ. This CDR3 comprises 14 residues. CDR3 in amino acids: CASGTSGGYNEQFF. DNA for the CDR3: TGCGCCAGCGGGACTAGCGGGGGGTACAATGAGCAGTTCTTC. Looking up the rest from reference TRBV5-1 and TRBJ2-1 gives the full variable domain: KAGVTQTPRYLIKTRGQQVTLSCSPISGHRSVSWYQQTPGQGLQFLFEYFSETQRNKGNFPGRFSGRQFSNSRSEMNVSTLELGDSALYLCASGTSGGYNEQFFGPGTRLTVL.

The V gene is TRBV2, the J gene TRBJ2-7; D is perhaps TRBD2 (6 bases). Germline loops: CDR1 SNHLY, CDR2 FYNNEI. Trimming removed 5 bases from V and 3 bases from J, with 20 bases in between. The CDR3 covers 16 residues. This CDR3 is CASSTARRGPNYEQYF. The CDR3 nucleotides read TGTGCCAGCAGTACCGCGAGGAGGGGACCTAACTACGAGCAGTACTTC.

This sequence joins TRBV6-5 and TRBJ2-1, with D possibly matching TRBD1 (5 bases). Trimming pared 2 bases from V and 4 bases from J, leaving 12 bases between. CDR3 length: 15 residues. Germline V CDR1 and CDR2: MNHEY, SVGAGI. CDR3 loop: CASSYAGLGYNEQFF. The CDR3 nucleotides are TGTGCCAGCAGTTACGCAGGGTTGGGTTACAATGAGCAGTTCTTC.

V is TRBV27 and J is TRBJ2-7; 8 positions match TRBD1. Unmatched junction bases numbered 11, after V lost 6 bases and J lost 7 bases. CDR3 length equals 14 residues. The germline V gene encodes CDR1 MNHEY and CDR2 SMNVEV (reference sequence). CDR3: CASRTGQAPREQYF. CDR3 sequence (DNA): TGTGCCAGCAGGACGGGACAGGCGCCCCGGGAGCAGTACTTC.